Presented here are 20 T cell receptor beta chains from one specimen sequenced in a study of blood T cell repertoires in COVID-19. Sequenced by immunoSEQ multiplex PCR; TCRdb stores in-frame clones only, minus some. This sample has 150,000 to 200,000 clones, with 80% to 90% found just once. The sample taken for sequencing was peripheral blood. The receptors come from a man aged 35-49 years with active or convalescent COVID-19.

This chain links TRBV6-5 with TRBJ1-2; 8 bases align to TRBD1. This CDR3 contains 15 residues. Germline trimming cut 4 bases from V and 5 bases from J; bases unmatched to any gene: 9. In germline, CDR1 is MNHEY, CDR2 SVGAGI. CDR3 in amino acids: CASSSPSRGLYGYTF. The CDR3 DNA is TGTGCCAGCAGTTCACCCTCCAGGGGGCTTTATGGCTACACCTTC.

The V gene is TRBV7-2, the J gene TRBJ2-2, with a tentative D call TRBD2 (6 bases). The V gene's germline CDR1 is SGHTA and CDR2 FQGNSA. There are 15 residues in the CDR3. Trimming pared 4 bases from V and 4 bases from J, leaving 13 bases between. The CDR3 sequence is CASSSEGLFTGELFF. CDR3 sequence (DNA): TGTGCCAGCAGCTCGGAGGGACTGTTCACCGGGGAGCTGTTTTTT.

The J gene is TRBJ1-1, the V gene TRBV6-6; a weak D match, TRBD1 (5 bases). The CDR3 loop spans 13 amino acids. CDR1 and CDR2 (germline): MNHNY, SVGAGI (reference sequence). The V end was cut by 4 bases, the J end by 3 bases, with 9 bases between. The CDR3: CASSFRRDTEAFF. DNA for the CDR3: TGTGCCAGCAGTTTCCGCAGGGACACTGAAGCTTTCTTT.

J is TRBJ1-1 and V is TRBV30; 9 bases are a match to TRBD1. The germline gives CDR1 GTSNPN, CDR2 SVGIG (reference sequence). Unmatched junction bases numbered 6, after V lost 3 bases and J lost 7 bases. The length of the CDR3 is 13 residues. The CDR3 spells CAWSNRGRLEAFF. As DNA, the CDR3 is TGTGCCTGGAGCAACAGGGGGCGGCTTGAAGCTTTCTTT.

The chain employs TRBV30 and TRBJ1-1; no clear D gene. Germline CDR1 is GTSNPN and CDR2 is SVGIG (reference sequence). Trimming removed 0 bases from V and 6 bases from J, with 8 bases in between. The CDR3 totals 12 residues. The CDR3 DNA reads TGTGCCTGGAGTGTACTAGGTGCTGAAGCTTTCTTT. This gives the protein CAWSVLGAEAFF.

This chain connects TRBV4-1 to TRBJ1-3; D is perhaps TRBD1 (5 bases). V was pared by 3 bases and J by 10 bases, with 16 bases between. Germline values: CDR1 MGHRA, CDR2 YSYEKL. The length of the CDR3 is 14 residues. The chain's CDR3 is CASSQWGRVGTIYF. As DNA, the CDR3 is TGCGCCAGCAGCCAGTGGGGGAGGGTTGGGACCATATATTTT.

V usage is TRBV19 and J usage is TRBJ1-1, with TRBD1 matching 8 bases. V trimming: 10 bases; J trimming: 4 bases; junction bases outside the gene matches: 8. From germline, CDR1 is LNHDA and CDR2 SQIVND (reference sequence). This CDR3 is built from 13 residues. The CDR3 sequence is CATSTGVSTEAFF. DNA for the CDR3: TGTGCCACCTCGACAGGGGTGAGCACTGAAGCTTTCTTT.

This clone was observed a single time. This sequence joins TRBV30 and TRBJ2-2, with a weak D call TRBD1 (6 bases). Germline V CDR1 and CDR2: GTSNPN, SVGIG (reference sequence). CDR3 size: 15 residues. Trimming removed 3 bases at V and 2 bases at J, with 13 bases between. CDR3 residues: CAWRDGGGNTGELFF. The CDR3 nucleotides read TGTGCCTGGAGGGATGGTGGGGGCAACACCGGGGAGCTGTTTTTT.

The sample holds one count of this clone. The J gene is TRBJ1-3, the V gene TRBV6-5, with D tentatively TRBD1 (5 bases). The CDR3 runs to 14 residues. Germline V gives CDR1 MNHEY, CDR2 SVGAGI. V was shortened by 2 bases and J by 3 bases, with 8 bases between the two germline ends. This CDR3 reads CASSYKGNGNTIYF. The CDR3, as DNA: TGTGCCAGCAGTTACAAGGGGAATGGAAACACCATATATTTT.

The chain couples TRBV29-1 to TRBJ2-1, with 9 positions matching TRBD1. The CDR3 contains 14 residues. V lost 6 bases to trimming and J lost 7 bases; unmatched junction nucleotides: 10. Germline V lookup: CDR1 SQVTM, CDR2 ANQGSEA. The CDR3 DNA sequence: TGCAGCGTCGCTACCGGGACAGGGCAAAATGAGCAGTTCTTC. The encoded protein is CSVATGTGQNEQFF.

The count of this clone is one. The chain has TRBV11-2 and TRBJ2-5, with 7 positions matching TRBD2. This CDR3 is 16 amino acids long. Germline V lookup: CDR1 SGHAT, CDR2 FQNNGV. J was trimmed by 2 bases and V by 1 base; bases with no gene match: 7. CDR3 sequence reads: CASSLGASGRQETQYF. The CDR3 nucleotides are TGTGCCAGCAGCTTAGGGGCTAGCGGACGTCAAGAGACCCAGTACTTC.

The chain links TRBV6-5 to TRBJ1-3, with 8 bases lining up with TRBD1. J gave up 2 bases and V 2 bases, and 2 bases lay outside the gene matches. Germline V gene data show CDR1 as MNHEY and CDR2 as SVGAGI. CDR3 length: 15 amino acids. CDR3 amino acids: CASSYDRGPGNTIYF. CDR3 in DNA: TGTGCCAGCAGTTACGACAGGGGCCCTGGAAACACCATATATTTT.

This chain joins TRBV7-2 and TRBJ1-3; D gene unclear. The CDR3 has 15 residues. The V gene's germline CDR1 is SGHTA and CDR2 FQGNSA. Deletions cut 3 bases from V and 5 bases from J, with 14 bases between. The CDR3 nucleotides are TGTGCCAGCAGCTTTGATACCCAGTTAAGAAACACCATATATTTT. Its translation: CASSFDTQLRNTIYF.

Of note for this clone: One end of the junction varies from germline; a read error may be responsible. The genes are TRBV15 and TRBJ1-1; perhaps TRBD1 as D (5 bases). Germline CDR1 is LNHNV and CDR2 is YYDKDF (reference sequence). The CDR3 contains 15 residues. CDR3 region: CATSGEWGRNTEAFF. CDR3 coding DNA: TGTGCCACCAGCGGAGAGTGGGGCAGAAACACTGAAGCTTTCTTT.

This chain links TRBV7-3 with TRBJ2-7; D gene ambiguous. In germline, CDR1 is SGHTA, CDR2 FQGTGA. The ends were cut back, 11 bases at V and 0 bases at J, with 5 bases in the middle. This CDR3 comprises 10 residues. This CDR3 reads CAPRSYEQYF. The CDR3 bases are TGTGCCCCTCGCTCCTACGAGCAGTACTTC.

V gene TRBV19 combines with J gene TRBJ1-1; 9 bases align to TRBD1. Germline V lookup: CDR1 LNHDA, CDR2 SQIVND (reference sequence). Trimming removed 4 bases from V and 4 bases from J; junction bases left unmatched: 10. The CDR3 has 16 amino acids. The CDR3 here is CASSTGQGRLGTEAFF. The DNA for the CDR3 is TGTGCCAGTAGTACCGGACAGGGGAGATTGGGCACTGAAGCTTTCTTT.

The chain uses TRBV20-1 and TRBJ2-1; 10 nucleotides align to TRBD2. The CDR3 length is 14 residues. Germline-derived CDR1 and CDR2 are DFQATT and SNEGSKA (reference sequence). The trim removed 3 bases at V and 7 bases at J, leaving 6 bases unmatched. As DNA, the CDR3 is TGCAGTGCTAGTCGAGCGGGGGGGCGAAATGAGCAGTTCTTC. Encoded protein: CSASRAGGRNEQFF.

This clone is a singleton in its sample. The chain uses TRBV6-4 and TRBJ1-1; D ambiguous. Looked up from germline, CDR1 is MRHNA and CDR2 is SNTAGT. The ends were cut back, 4 bases at V and 8 bases at J, with 14 bases in the middle. There are 13 residues in the CDR3. The CDR3 sequence: CASSGSLNSEAFF. As DNA, the CDR3 is TGTGCCAGCAGTGGATCGTTGAACTCCGAAGCTTTCTTT.

This clone was seen a handful of times. This CDR3 reads CASSQGLSGGAGDTQYF. In DNA, the CDR3 is TGCGCCAGCAGCCAAGGCCTTAGCGGGGGGGCCGGAGATACGCAGTATTTT. V is TRBV4-3 and J is TRBJ2-3; 11 bases are shared with TRBD2. In germline, CDR1 is LGHNA, CDR2 YSLEER. The CDR3 runs to 17 residues. Unmatched junction bases numbered 8, after V lost 1 base and J lost 5 bases.

This clone was counted once. This chain links TRBV2 with TRBJ2-3, with 10 bases lining up with TRBD1. V lost 7 bases, J lost 2 bases, and 9 bases stayed unmatched. The CDR3 has 16 amino acids. Germline V CDR1 and CDR2: SNHLY, FYNNEI. CDR3 sequence (DNA): TGTGCCAGCACCGACCCGGGACAGGGGCCCACAGATACGCAGTATTTT. This encodes CASTDPGQGPTDTQYF.